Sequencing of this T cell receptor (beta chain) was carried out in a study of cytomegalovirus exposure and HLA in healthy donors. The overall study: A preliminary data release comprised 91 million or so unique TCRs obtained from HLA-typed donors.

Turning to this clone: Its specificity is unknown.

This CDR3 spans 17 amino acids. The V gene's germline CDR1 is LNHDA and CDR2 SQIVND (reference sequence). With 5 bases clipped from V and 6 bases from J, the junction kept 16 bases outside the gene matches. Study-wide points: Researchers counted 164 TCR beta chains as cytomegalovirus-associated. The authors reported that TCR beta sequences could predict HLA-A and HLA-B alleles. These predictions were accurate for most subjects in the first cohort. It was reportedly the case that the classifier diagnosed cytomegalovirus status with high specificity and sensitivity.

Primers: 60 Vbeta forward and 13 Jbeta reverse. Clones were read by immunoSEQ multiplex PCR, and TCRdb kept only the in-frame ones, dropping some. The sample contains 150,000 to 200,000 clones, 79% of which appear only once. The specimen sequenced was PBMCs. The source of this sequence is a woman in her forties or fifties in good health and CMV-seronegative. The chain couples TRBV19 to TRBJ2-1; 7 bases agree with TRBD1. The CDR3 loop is CASSVRGFRGIGNEQFF. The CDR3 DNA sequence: TGTGCCAGTAGTGTTCGAGGGTTCAGGGGGATAGGCAATGAGCAGTTCTTC.